Below, one T cell receptor beta chain is given with its context. Its antigen is not known. Sequenced by immunoSEQ multiplex PCR; TCRdb stores in-frame clones only, minus some. The data contain 2 million to 2.5 million clones, 90% to 95% of them seen just once; the ten biggest clones take up 0.36%. From germline, CDR1 is MRHNA and CDR2 SNTAGT. The CDR3 runs 14 residues. Unmatched junction bases numbered 7, after V lost 4 bases and J lost 5 bases. This entry is derived from a study of shared clonotypes between healthy human individuals. Study-level findings and limits: In general, naive subsets displayed greater estimated richness than memory subsets did. All-four-donor shared clonotypes had higher generation probabilities than non-shared clonotypes did. Genetic and exposure-history diversity was limited by the few donors. Despite large depth, sorted-subset datasets appeared incompletely sequenced.

The sequencing sample was made of naive CD4+ T cells from PBMCs. Subset specified: CD45RA+ positively selected. The rearrangement links TRBV6-4 to TRBJ1-1; 7 bases agree with TRBD1. The clonotype was recovered from a man in his late teens or twenties in good health. Some clones in this sample may be carry-over from other donors' samples. The CDR3 loop reads CASSADRAGTEAFF. CDR3 nucleotides: TGTGCCAGCAGTGCTGACAGGGCGGGGACTGAAGCTTTCTTT.